This TCR beta chain was observed in a study of blood T cell repertoires in COVID-19. In the study overall: The analysed material was cDNA or gDNA that came from T cells, B-cell-depleted T cells, or PBMCs.

The authors' processing: Quantification of nucleated cells was approximated via reference gene primer amplification. TCRdb keeps only in-frame clones here, not all; method: immunoSEQ multiplex PCR. The D gene and trimming were derived from the DNA, and the V and J assignments and clone size from that table. Among fewer than 300,000 clones listed, more than 75% were seen once. The CDR3 loop spans 17 amino acids. The germline V gene has CDR1 SGHKS and CDR2 YYEKEE (reference sequence). V gave up 4 bases and J gave up 9 bases; unmatched junction bases: 17. The sequencing sample was made of peripheral blood. This chain connects TRBV5-5 to TRBJ2-1, with TRBD2 matching 9 bases. The sequence was collected from a woman aged 45-59 years with acute or convalescent COVID-19. The CDR3 loop reads CASSPAGTAGGSGEQFF. In DNA form, the CDR3 reads TGTGCCAGCAGCCCCGCCGGGACGGCGGGAGGGTCAGGTGAGCAGTTCTTC.